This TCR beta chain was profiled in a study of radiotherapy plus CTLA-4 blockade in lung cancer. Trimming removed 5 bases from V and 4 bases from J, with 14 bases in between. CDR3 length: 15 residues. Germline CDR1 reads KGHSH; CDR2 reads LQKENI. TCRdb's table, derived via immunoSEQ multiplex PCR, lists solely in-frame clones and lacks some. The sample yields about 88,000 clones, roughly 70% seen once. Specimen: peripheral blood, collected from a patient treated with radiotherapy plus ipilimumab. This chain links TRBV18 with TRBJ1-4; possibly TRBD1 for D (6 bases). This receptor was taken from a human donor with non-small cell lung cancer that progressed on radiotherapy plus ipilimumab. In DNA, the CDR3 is TGTGCCAGCTCAGGAGGACAGTTGTTTAATGAAAAACTGTTTTTT. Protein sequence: CASSGGQLFNEKLFF.